One and the same sample provided the 16 T cell receptor beta chains below, sequenced in a study of OX40 agonist ivuxolimab in advanced cancers. The library was prepared using the immunoSEQ multiplex PCR assay. As stored in TCRdb, this immuneACCESS dataset retains in-frame rearrangements with V and J assigned. A fraction of the clones does not appear; measured against another copy, unresolved V genes explain less than half of the discrepancy, and the remainder lacks a known reason. This sample is represented by around 70,000 clones; roughly 90% of them were singletons. Under 1% of the sample is held by the ten biggest clonotypes. The sequenced sample was CD4+ or CD8+ T cells sorted from blood, obtained in a trial of the OX40 agonist ivuxolimab. Every receptor here comes from an adult with an advanced solid tumor such as melanoma, head and neck, liver or kidney cancer.

The rearrangement joins TRBV7-2 to TRBJ2-2; maybe TRBD1 (5 bases). The CDR3 extends over 15 amino acids. Germline V gene data show CDR1 as SGHTA and CDR2 as FQGNSA. Trimming removed 4 bases at V and 2 bases at J, with 11 bases between. The CDR3 bases are TGTGCCAGCAGCTCAGACAGACTCAACACCGGGGAGCTGTTTTTT. This gives the protein CASSSDRLNTGELFF.

The V call is TRBV5-1, the J call TRBJ1-4; no clear D. Germline V gene lookup returns CDR1 SGHRS and CDR2 YFSETQ. CDR3 length equals 15 residues. The ends were cut back, 1 base at V and 3 bases at J, with 10 bases in the middle. CDR3 DNA sequence: TGCGCCAGCAGCTTGTCCCCGGGCCCTAATGAAAAACTGTTTTTT. It yields the protein CASSLSPGPNEKLFF.

The chain joins TRBV6-6 to TRBJ2-3, with unresolved D. Between the trimmed V and J ends, which lost 2 bases and 0 bases, there was a span of 9 bases. This CDR3 contains 15 residues. Germline V gene lookup returns CDR1 MNHNY and CDR2 SVGAGI (reference sequence). In nucleotides, the CDR3 is TGTGCCAGCAGTTACGGACCTACTAGCACAGATACGCAGTATTTT. It encodes CASSYGPTSTDTQYF.

This chain joins TRBV7-2 and TRBJ2-7; TRBD1 matches at 8 bases. CDR1 SGHTA and CDR2 FQGNSA come from the germline V gene. The trim removed 5 bases at V and 0 bases at J, leaving 6 bases unmatched. The CDR3 has 15 residues. The CDR3 coding sequence is TGTGCCAGCAGCACTGGACAGGGTATCTCCTACGAGCAGTACTTC. Protein product: CASSTGQGISYEQYF.

The V gene is TRBV28, the J gene TRBJ2-3; D is unresolved. The germline V gene has CDR1 MDHEN and CDR2 SYDVKM. The V end lost 3 bases, the J end lost 5 bases, and 3 bases lay between the germline ends. The CDR3 is 11 amino acids. The CDR3 nucleotides are TGTGCCAGCAGTTTCGGAGATACGCAGTATTTT. Amino acid sequence: CASSFGDTQYF.

There are a few counts of this clone. The gene calls are TRBV11-2 and TRBJ1-1; the match to TRBD1 covers 7 bases. V lost 4 bases, J lost 0 bases, and 14 bases stayed unmatched. This CDR3 has 18 residues. CDR1 is SGHAT and CDR2 is FQNNGV in the germline V gene. The CDR3 coding sequence is TGTGCCAGCAGCTGGCCAAAGGGGGCGCAGGGGATGAACACTGAAGCTTTCTTT. The encoded protein is CASSWPKGAQGMNTEAFF.

This chain joins TRBV28 and TRBJ1-2; D uncertain. The germline V gene encodes CDR1 MDHEN and CDR2 SYDVKM. This CDR3 comprises 13 residues. The V gene lost 1 base and the J gene lost 7 bases, with 10 bases spanning the gap. For the CDR3, the DNA is TGTGCCAGCAGTTTATTAAGAGTATCTGGCTACACCTTC. It codes for CASSLLRVSGYTF.

The rearrangement links TRBV7-3 to TRBJ2-7; 10 bases match TRBD1. V gave up 5 bases and J gave up 3 bases; unmatched junction bases: 7. Germline V gene data show CDR1 as SGHTA and CDR2 as FQGTGA. CDR3 length: 15 residues. The CDR3 region is CASSPSGDRGYEQYF. The DNA for the CDR3 is TGTGCCAGCAGCCCCAGCGGGGACAGGGGCTACGAGCAGTACTTC.

V is TRBV5-1 and J is TRBJ2-3; 9 nucleotides line up with TRBD1. In germline, CDR1 is SGHRS, CDR2 YFSETQ. The CDR3 length is 18 residues. Unmatched junction bases numbered 15, after V lost 4 bases and J lost 3 bases. CDR3 sequence (DNA): TGCGCCAGCAGCCGTGGGGGGACAGGGTTAATGTGGACAGATACGCAGTATTTT. This gives the protein CASSRGGTGLMWTDTQYF.

The V and J genes are TRBV9 and TRBJ2-7, with D maybe TRBD1 (5 bases). Looked up from germline, CDR1 is SGDLS and CDR2 is YYNGEE. The CDR3 covers 13 residues. Trimming removed 0 bases from V and 4 bases from J, with 8 bases in between. In nucleotides, the CDR3 is TGTGCCAGCAGCGTAGAGGGGTATTACGAGCAGTACTTC. This codes for CASSVEGYYEQYF.

This clone was recorded only once. The chain links TRBV27 to TRBJ2-5; TRBD2 might be the D (5 bases). The last part of the DNA fits TRBJ2-7 better; the J call may be wrong. Germline-derived CDR1 and CDR2 are MNHEY and SMNVEV (reference sequence). The CDR3 runs 15 residues. The CDR3, as DNA: TGTGCCAGCAGTTTCTCCCCCTACGGGGTAAACGAGCAGTACTTC. Amino acids: CASSFSPYGVNEQYF.

This chain links TRBV10-3 with TRBJ1-3; D ambiguous. V was clipped by 3 bases and J by 4 bases, with 10 bases between them. Germline V gene lookup returns CDR1 ENHRY and CDR2 SYGVKD. The CDR3 loop spans 14 amino acids. This CDR3 reads CAISESFFGNTIYF. CDR3 coding DNA: TGTGCCATCAGTGAAAGTTTTTTCGGAAACACCATATATTTT.

V gene TRBV15 combines with J gene TRBJ2-1; 9 bases are a match to TRBD2. Per the germline V gene, CDR1 is LNHNV and CDR2 is YYDKDF (reference sequence). This CDR3 region has 16 residues. V shed 1 base, J shed 2 bases, and the junction held 3 bases outside the gene matches. Written as DNA, the CDR3 is TGTGCCACCAGCAGAGGAATAGCGGGAGCCTACAATGAGCAGTTCTTC. Protein product: CATSRGIAGAYNEQFF.

J is TRBJ2-7 and V is TRBV11-2; TRBD2 matches 8 bases. The CDR3 loop spans 15 amino acids. Trimming at V came to 1 base and at J to 5 bases, leaving 7 bases not matched to a gene. The germline V gene encodes CDR1 SGHAT and CDR2 FQNNGV. The CDR3 here is CASSLGVGTRHEQYF. DNA for the CDR3: TGTGCCAGCAGCTTAGGAGTTGGGACTAGACACGAGCAGTACTTC.

V is TRBV5-1 and J is TRBJ2-3; the D call may be TRBD1 or TRBD2 (6 bases each). Germline loops: CDR1 SGHRS, CDR2 YFSETQ. Trimming took 1 base from V and 1 from J, leaving 31 bases between them. The CDR3 has 22 amino acids. CDR3 residues: CASSLPRSMEGGYGTGTDTQYF. In DNA form, the CDR3 reads TGCGCCAGCAGCTTGCCACGCAGTATGGAGGGGGGTTATGGCACCGGCACAGATACGCAGTATTTT.

In its sample, this clone was seen once. Compared with germline, one end of the junction differs, possibly owing to a read error. V and J are TRBV28 and TRBJ1-4, with no clear D. There are 14 residues in the CDR3. Germline CDR1 is MDHEN and CDR2 is SYDVKM. CDR3 amino acids: CASRTPRLNQKLFF. The CDR3 nucleotides read TGTGCCAGCAGGACCCCCCGTCTTAATCAAAAACTGTTTTTT.